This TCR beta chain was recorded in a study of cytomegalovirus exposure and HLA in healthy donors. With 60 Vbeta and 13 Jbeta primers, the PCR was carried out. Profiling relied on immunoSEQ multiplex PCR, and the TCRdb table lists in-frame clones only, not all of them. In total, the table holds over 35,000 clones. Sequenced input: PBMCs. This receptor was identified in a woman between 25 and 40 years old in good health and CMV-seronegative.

Here the CDR3 reads CASSSEGLAPYEQYF. CDR3 sequence (DNA): TGCGCCAGCAGCTCCGAGGGACTGGCGCCCTACGAGCAGTACTTC. V usage is TRBV5-1 and J usage is TRBJ2-7, with D perhaps matching TRBD2 (6 bases). The V end lost 3 bases, the J end lost 2 bases, and 15 bases lay between the germline ends. CDR3 size: 15 residues. From germline, CDR1 is SGHRS and CDR2 YFSETQ.